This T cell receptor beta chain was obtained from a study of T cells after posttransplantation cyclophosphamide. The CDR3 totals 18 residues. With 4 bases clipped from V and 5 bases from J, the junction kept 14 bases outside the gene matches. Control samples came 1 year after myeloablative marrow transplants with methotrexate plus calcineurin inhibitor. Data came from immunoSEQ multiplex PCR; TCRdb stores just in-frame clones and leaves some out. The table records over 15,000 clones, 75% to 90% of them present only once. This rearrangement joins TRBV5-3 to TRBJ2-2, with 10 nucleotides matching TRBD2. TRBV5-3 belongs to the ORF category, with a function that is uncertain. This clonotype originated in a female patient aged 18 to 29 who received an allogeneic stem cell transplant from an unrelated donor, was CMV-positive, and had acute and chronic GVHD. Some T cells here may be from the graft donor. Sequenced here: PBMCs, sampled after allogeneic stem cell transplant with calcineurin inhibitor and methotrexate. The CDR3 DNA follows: TGTGCCAGAAGCATAACTCACTCTAGCGGGAGATGTACCGGGGAGCTGTTTTTT. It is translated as CARSITHSSGRCTGELFF.